One sample yielded the 28 T cell receptor beta chains listed below, sequenced in a study of T cells expressing NK-cell markers. TCRdb re-called the 5' RACE reads; one entry per CDR3 protein, DNA not given. Its table records about 460,000 distinct CDR3 sequences. What was sequenced was blood T cells: a sorted CD56 or NKG2C T cell subset, CD4+ or CD8+ T cells, or bulk PBMC T cells (not recorded which). Receptor source: a woman aged 45-60 years in good health.

This rearrangement joins TRBV7-8 to TRBJ1-1. The V gene's germline CDR1 is SGHVS and CDR2 FQNEAQ. The CDR3 contains 14 residues. The CDR3 spells CASSTRRVGTEAFF.

V gene TRBV7-2 combines with J gene TRBJ2-1. The germline gives CDR1 SGHTA, CDR2 FQGNSA. The CDR3 extends over 15 amino acids. The CDR3 protein is CASSLLPTLSNEQFF.

This chain links TRBV24-1 with TRBJ2-5; TCRdb's assignment of TRBD2 cannot be checked, as there is no DNA. Germline assignment: CDR1 KGHDR and CDR2 SFDVKD. CDR3 size: 12 residues. The chain's CDR3 is CATSGGAETQYF.

The V and J genes are TRBV9 and TRBJ2-7. CDR1 is SGDLS and CDR2 is YYNGEE in the germline V gene. CDR3 size: 14 residues. CDR3 loop: CASSVAGTTYEQYF.

V and J are TRBV11-2 and TRBJ2-1; no DNA is available, so the TRBD1 call from TCRdb remains unchecked. The V gene's germline CDR1 is SGHAT and CDR2 FQNNGV. The CDR3 contains 17 residues. CDR3 loop: CASSLGLRGPGDNEQFF.

The chain employs TRBV11-1 and TRBJ2-1; TCRdb indicates TRBD2, and absent DNA this call remains unverified. Germline assignment: CDR1 SGHAT and CDR2 FQDESV (reference sequence). There are 18 residues in the CDR3. The CDR3 loop is CASSLAFGSGRNKNEQFF.

The genes are TRBV6-5 and TRBJ2-5; the D gene TCRdb calls, TRBD1, cannot be checked with no DNA. CDR3 length: 15 amino acids. Germline CDR1 and CDR2: MNHEY and SVGAGI. The CDR3 reads CASTRTGTLKETQYF.

CDR3 protein: CASSESSGSPYEQFF. The genes are TRBV2 and TRBJ2-1; TCRdb's D call, TRBD2, is unchecked because there is no DNA. The CDR3 extends over 15 amino acids. The germline CDR1 and CDR2 sequences are SNHLY and FYNNEI.

The chain is built from TRBV2 and TRBJ2-5; TCRdb proposes TRBD1, but this gene call is untestable without DNA. CDR3 size: 16 residues. Germline CDR1 and CDR2: SNHLY and FYNNEI. The CDR3 region is CASSDFAAKRGETQYF. The full variable domain, in which reference TRBV2 and TRBJ2-5 provide the parts outside the CDR3, is EPEVTQTPSHQVTQMGQEVILRCVPISNHLYFYWYRQILGQKVEFLVSFYNNEISEKSEIFDDQFSVERPDGSNFTLKIRSTKLEDSAMYFCASSDFAAKRGETQYFGPGTRLLVL.

V usage is TRBV20-1 and J usage is TRBJ2-7; TCRdb proposes TRBD1, but this gene call is untestable without DNA. The CDR3 covers 14 residues. Per germline, CDR1 DFQATT and CDR2 SNEGSKA (reference sequence). The CDR3 sequence: CSASASGVSYEQYF.

V usage is TRBV2 and J usage is TRBJ2-3; the D call of TRBD2 rests on TCRdb alone, since no DNA is present to check it. The CDR3 consists of 19 residues. Germline V gives CDR1 SNHLY, CDR2 FYNNEI. CDR3: CASSGTSGSFNPPTDTQYF.

This sequence joins TRBV12-3 or TRBV12-4 and TRBJ2-7. This CDR3 has 14 amino acids. The CDR3 sequence is CASSRNGITYEQYF.

The V call is TRBV27, the J call TRBJ1-1; there is no DNA to check the TCRdb D call of TRBD1. This CDR3 is 11 amino acids long. Looked up from germline, CDR1 is MNHEY and CDR2 is SMNVEV (reference sequence). The CDR3 loop is CASSLRGEVFF.

V and J are TRBV6-5 and TRBJ1-5; TCRdb's D call, TRBD1, is unchecked because there is no DNA. This CDR3 spans 15 amino acids. Germline assignment: CDR1 MNHEY and CDR2 SVGAGI. Here the CDR3 reads CASKSSGGAGQPQHF.

The J gene is TRBJ2-3, the V gene TRBV10-3. Germline V gene lookup returns CDR1 ENHRY and CDR2 SYGVKD. The CDR3 totals 12 residues. The CDR3 sequence: CAISYSTDTQYF.

The chain recombines TRBV7-3 with TRBJ2-3; TCRdb's D call, TRBD1, is unchecked because there is no DNA. This CDR3 is built from 14 residues. Germline CDR1 reads SGHTA; CDR2 reads FQGTGA. The chain's CDR3 is CASSLDRGSDTQYF.

The J gene is TRBJ1-1, the V gene TRBV6-1; TCRdb's D call, TRBD1, is unchecked because there is no DNA. Germline loops: CDR1 MNHNS, CDR2 SASEGT. The CDR3 extends over 13 amino acids. This chain's CDR3 is CASSDLSPGEAFF.

The V and J genes are TRBV14 and TRBJ2-2; with no DNA, the TCRdb D assignment of TRBD1 cannot be verified. The CDR3 length is 14 residues. Germline values: CDR1 SGHDN, CDR2 FVKESK. CDR3 sequence reads: CASSLHGGTGELFF. Combining the CDR3 with reference TRBV14 and TRBJ2-2 gives the whole variable domain EAGVTQFPSHSVIEKGQTVTLRCDPISGHDNLYWYRRVMGKEIKFLLHFVKESKQDESGMPNNRFLAERTGGTYSTLKVQPAELEDSGVYFCASSLHGGTGELFFGEGSRLTVL.

The chain carries TRBV20-1 and TRBJ2-5; TCRdb proposes TRBD1, but this gene call is untestable without DNA. Per germline, CDR1 DFQATT and CDR2 SNEGSKA (reference sequence). The CDR3 has 12 residues. CDR3 residues: CSASSGIETQYF.

The chain joins TRBV6-1 to TRBJ2-1; TCRdb calls TRBD2, which cannot be checked without DNA. This CDR3 comprises 19 residues. CDR1 is MNHNS and CDR2 is SASEGT in the germline V gene. CDR3 sequence reads: CASTPETSGRLPTYNEQFF.

This chain joins TRBV25-1 and TRBJ2-1; lacking DNA, the TRBD2 call made by TCRdb goes unchecked. The length of the CDR3 is 17 residues. Per the germline V gene, CDR1 is MGHDK and CDR2 is SYGVNS. Here the CDR3 reads CASSGGTSGTIYNEQFF.

This chain uses TRBV24-1 with TRBJ2-2. CDR1 and CDR2 (germline): KGHDR, SFDVKD. CDR3 length equals 15 residues. The CDR3 sequence is CATSDPRQNTGELFF.

CDR3: CASSPTGETQYF. The chain joins TRBV27 to TRBJ2-5. The CDR3 is 12 residues long. Germline-derived CDR1 and CDR2 are MNHEY and SMNVEV (reference sequence).

This rearrangement joins TRBV4-2 to TRBJ2-5. This CDR3 contains 13 residues. Germline-derived CDR1 and CDR2 are LGHNA and YNFKEQ. CDR3 residues: CASSQDLSETQYF.

The gene calls are TRBV12-3 or TRBV12-4 and TRBJ1-1. This CDR3 comprises 11 residues. CDR3 sequence: CASSAKVEAFF.

The V and J genes are TRBV18 and TRBJ1-1; the TCRdb D gene call, TRBD1, has no DNA to confirm it. Per the germline V gene, CDR1 is KGHSH and CDR2 is LQKENI. This CDR3 comprises 13 residues. The CDR3: CASSTGQGLEAFF.

The chain combines TRBV9 with TRBJ2-3; the D gene TCRdb calls, TRBD1, cannot be checked with no DNA. Germline V CDR1 and CDR2: SGDLS, YYNGEE. CDR3 size: 16 residues. CDR3: CASSVGGQGSRDTQYF.

The gene calls are TRBV28 and TRBJ1-3. Germline lookup yields CDR1 MDHEN and CDR2 SYDVKM. The CDR3 covers 14 residues. The CDR3 reads CASSFGTSGNTIYF.